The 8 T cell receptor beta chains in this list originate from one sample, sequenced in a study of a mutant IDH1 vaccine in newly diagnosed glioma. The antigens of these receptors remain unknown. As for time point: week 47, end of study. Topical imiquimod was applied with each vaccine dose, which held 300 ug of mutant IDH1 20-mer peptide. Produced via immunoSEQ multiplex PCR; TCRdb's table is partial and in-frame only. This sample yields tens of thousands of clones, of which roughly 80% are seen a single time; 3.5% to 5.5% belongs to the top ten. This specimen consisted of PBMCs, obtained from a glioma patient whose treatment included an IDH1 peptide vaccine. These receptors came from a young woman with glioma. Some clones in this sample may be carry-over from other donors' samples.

Written as DNA, the CDR3 is TGTGCCAGCACAGGGACGGCTAACACTGAAGCTTTCTTT. Translated: CASTGTANTEAFF. The V and J genes are TRBV5-4 and TRBJ1-1; D may be TRBD1 (5 bases). Looked up from germline, CDR1 is SGHNT and CDR2 is YYREEE (reference sequence). The V and J ends lost 6 bases and 2 bases respectively, with 11 bases between them. This CDR3 comprises 13 residues.

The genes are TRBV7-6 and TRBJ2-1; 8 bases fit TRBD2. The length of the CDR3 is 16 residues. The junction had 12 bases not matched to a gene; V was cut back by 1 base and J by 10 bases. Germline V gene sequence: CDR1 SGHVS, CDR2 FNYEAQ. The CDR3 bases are TGTGCCAGCAGCTTAGGAAGCGGGAGAGGGGTAAGGGAGCAGTTCTTC. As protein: CASSLGSGRGVREQFF.

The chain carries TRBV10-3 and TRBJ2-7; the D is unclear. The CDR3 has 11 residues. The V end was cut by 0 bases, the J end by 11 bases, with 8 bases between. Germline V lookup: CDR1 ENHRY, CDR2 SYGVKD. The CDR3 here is CAISESVRKYF. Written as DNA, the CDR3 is TGTGCCATCAGTGAGTCCGTGAGGAAGTACTTC.

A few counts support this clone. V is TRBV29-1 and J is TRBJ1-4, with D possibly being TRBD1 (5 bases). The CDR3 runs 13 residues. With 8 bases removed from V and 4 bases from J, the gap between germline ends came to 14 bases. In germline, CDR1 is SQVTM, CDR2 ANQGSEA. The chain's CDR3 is CSSSVGGNEKLFF. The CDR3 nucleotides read TGCAGCTCCTCTGTGGGGGGTAATGAAAAACTGTTTTTT.

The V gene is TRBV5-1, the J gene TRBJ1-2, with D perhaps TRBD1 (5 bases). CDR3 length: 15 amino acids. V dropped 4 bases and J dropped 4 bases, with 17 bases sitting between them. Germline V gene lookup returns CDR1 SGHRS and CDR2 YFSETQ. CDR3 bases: TGCGCCAGCAGCGTTGCCGGGGTTGGGGGCTATGGCTACACCTTC. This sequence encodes CASSVAGVGGYGYTF.

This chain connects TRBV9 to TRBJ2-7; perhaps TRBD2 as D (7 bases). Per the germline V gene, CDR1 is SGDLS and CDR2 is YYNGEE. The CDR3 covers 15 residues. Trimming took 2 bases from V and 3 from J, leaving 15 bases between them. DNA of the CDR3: TGTGCCAGCAGCGTTTTACAGGGAGGGCACTACGAGCAGTACTTC. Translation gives CASSVLQGGHYEQYF.

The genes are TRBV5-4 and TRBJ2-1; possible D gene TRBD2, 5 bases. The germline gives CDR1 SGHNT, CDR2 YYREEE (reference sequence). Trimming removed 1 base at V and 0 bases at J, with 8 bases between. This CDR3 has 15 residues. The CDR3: CASSLRGSSYNEQFF. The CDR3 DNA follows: TGTGCCAGCAGCTTGCGGGGTAGCTCCTACAATGAGCAGTTCTTC.

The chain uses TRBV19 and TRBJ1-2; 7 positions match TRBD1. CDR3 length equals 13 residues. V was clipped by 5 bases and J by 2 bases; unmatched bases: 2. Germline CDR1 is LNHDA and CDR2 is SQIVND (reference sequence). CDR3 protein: CASSGTENYGYTF. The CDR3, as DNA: TGTGCCAGTAGTGGGACAGAGAACTATGGCTACACCTTC.